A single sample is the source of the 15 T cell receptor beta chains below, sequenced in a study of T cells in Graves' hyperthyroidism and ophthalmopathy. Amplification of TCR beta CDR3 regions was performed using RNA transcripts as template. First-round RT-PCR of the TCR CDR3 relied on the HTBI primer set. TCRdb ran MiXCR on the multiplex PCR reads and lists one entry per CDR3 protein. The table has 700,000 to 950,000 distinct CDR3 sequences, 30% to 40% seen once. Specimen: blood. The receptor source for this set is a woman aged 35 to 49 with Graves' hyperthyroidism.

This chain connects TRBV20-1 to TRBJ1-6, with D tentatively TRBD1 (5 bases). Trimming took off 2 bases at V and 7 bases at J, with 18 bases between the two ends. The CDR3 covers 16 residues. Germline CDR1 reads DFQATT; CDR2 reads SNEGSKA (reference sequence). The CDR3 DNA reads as TGCAGTGCTAGAAACTGGGGCCAGGGCGAAAATTCACCCCTCCACTTT. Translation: CSARNWGQGENSPLHF.

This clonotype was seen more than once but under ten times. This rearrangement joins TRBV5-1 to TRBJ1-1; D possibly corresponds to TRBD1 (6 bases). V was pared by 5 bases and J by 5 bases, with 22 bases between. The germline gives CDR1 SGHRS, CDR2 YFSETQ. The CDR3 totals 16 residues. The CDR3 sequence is CASSPQGLVKVTEAFF. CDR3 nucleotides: TGCGCCAGCAGTCCTCAGGGGTTGGTTAAGGTTACTGAAGCTTTCTTT.

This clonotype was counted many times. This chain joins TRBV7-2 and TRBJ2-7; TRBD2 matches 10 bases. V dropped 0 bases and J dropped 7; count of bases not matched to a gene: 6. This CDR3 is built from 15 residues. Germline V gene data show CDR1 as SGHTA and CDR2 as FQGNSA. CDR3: CASSLARLAGEEQYF. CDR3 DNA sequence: TGTGCCAGCAGCTTAGCGCGTCTAGCGGGGGAGGAGCAGTACTTC.

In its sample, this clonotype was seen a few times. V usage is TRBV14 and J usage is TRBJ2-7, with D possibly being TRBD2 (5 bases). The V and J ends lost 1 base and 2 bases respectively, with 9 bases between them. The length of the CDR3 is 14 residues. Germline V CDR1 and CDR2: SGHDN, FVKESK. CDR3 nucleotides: TGTGCCAGCAGCCAAGCGTTCGGGGCCTACGAGCAGTACTTC. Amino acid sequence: CASSQAFGAYEQYF.

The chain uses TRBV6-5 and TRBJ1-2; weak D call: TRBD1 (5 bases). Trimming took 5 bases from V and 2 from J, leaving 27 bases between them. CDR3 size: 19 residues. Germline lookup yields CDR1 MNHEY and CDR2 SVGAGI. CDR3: CASSEDRGGYVVSNYGYTF. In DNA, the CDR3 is TGTGCCAGCAGTGAAGATAGGGGAGGGTATGTGGTATCCAACTATGGCTACACCTTC.

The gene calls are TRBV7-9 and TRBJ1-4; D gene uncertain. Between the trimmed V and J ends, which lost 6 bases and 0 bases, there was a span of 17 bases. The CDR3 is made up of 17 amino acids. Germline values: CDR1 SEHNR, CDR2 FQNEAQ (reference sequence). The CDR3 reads CASSYPVGSPTNEKLFF. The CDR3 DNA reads TGTGCCAGCAGTTACCCCGTGGGGAGCCCAACTAATGAAAAACTGTTTTTT.

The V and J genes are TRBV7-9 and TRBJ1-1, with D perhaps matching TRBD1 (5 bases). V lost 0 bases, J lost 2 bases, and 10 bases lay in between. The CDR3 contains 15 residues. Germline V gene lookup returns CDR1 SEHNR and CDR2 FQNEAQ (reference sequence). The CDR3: CASSLATGFNTEAFF. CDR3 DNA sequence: TGTGCCAGCAGCTTAGCCACAGGTTTTAACACTGAAGCTTTCTTT. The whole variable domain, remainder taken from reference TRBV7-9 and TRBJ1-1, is DTGVSQNPRHKITKRGQNVTFRCDPISEHNRLYWYRQTLGQGPEFLTYFQNEAQLEKSRLLSDRFSAERPKGSFSTLEIQRTEQGDSAMYLCASSLATGFNTEAFFGQGTRLTVV.

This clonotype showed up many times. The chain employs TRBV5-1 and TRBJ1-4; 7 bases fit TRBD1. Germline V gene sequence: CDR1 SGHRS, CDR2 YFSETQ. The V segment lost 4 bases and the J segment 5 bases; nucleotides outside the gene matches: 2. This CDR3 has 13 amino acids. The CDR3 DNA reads TGCGCCAGCAGCCCGACAGGGAATGAAAAACTGTTTTTT. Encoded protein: CASSPTGNEKLFF.

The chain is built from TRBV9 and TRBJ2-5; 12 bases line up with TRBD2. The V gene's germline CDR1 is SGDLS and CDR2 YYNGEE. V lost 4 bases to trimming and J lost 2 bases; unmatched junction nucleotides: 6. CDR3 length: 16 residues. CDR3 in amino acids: CASSSRTSGVQETQYF. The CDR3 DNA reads TGTGCCAGCAGCTCCCGGACTAGCGGGGTACAAGAGACCCAGTACTTC.

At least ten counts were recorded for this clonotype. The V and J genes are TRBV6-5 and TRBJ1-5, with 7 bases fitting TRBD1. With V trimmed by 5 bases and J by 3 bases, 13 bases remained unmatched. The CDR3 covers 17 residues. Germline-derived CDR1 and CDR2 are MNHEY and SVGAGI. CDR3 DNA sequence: TGTGCCAGCAGTAAGCTTCAGACAGGGTGGAACAATCAGCCCCAGCATTTT. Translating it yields CASSKLQTGWNNQPQHF.

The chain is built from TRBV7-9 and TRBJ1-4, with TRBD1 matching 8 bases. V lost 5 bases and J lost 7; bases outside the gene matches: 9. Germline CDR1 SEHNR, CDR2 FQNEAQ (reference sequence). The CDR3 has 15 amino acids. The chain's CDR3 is CASSAAGGVLEKLFF. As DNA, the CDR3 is TGTGCCAGCAGCGCGGCAGGGGGCGTGCTTGAAAAACTGTTTTTT.

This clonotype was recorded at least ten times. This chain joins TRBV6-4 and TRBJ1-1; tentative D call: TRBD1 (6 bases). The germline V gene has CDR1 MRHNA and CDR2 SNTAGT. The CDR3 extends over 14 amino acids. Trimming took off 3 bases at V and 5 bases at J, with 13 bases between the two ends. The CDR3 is CASSEGGRGTEAFF. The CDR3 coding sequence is TGTGCCAGCAGTGAAGGGGGACGGGGAACTGAAGCTTTCTTT.

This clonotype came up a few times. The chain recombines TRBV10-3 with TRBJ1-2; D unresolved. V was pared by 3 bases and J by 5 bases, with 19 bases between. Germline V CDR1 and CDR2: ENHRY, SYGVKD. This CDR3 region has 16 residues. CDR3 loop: CAISESFGVTSYGYTF. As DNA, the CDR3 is TGTGCCATCAGTGAATCCTTCGGGGTCACCTCTTATGGCTACACCTTC.

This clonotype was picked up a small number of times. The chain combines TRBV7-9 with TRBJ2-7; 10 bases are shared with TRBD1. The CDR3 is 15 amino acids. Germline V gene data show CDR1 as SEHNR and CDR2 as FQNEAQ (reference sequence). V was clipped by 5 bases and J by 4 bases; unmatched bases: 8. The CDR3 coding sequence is TGTGCCAGCAGCCAATCCGGGACAGGGGATTACGAGCAGTACTTC. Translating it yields CASSQSGTGDYEQYF.

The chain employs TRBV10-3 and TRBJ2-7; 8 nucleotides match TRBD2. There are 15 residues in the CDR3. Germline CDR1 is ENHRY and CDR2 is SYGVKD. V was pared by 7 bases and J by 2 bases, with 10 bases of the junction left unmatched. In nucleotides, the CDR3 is TGTGCCATCAACCCCGGGCGGGGGGCAACCTACGAGCAGTACTTC. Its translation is CAINPGRGATYEQYF.